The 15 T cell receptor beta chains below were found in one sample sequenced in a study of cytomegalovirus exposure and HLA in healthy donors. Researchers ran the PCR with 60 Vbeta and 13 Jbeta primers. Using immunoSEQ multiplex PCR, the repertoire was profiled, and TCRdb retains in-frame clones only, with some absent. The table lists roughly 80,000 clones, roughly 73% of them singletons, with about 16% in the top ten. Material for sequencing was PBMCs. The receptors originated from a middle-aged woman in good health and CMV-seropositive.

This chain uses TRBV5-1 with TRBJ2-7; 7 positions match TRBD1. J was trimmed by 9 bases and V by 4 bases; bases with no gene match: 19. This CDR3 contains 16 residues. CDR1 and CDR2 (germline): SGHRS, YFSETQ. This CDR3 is CASSATWDRSSGVQYF. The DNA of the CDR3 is TGCGCCAGCAGCGCAACCTGGGACAGATCTTCAGGGGTGCAGTACTTC.

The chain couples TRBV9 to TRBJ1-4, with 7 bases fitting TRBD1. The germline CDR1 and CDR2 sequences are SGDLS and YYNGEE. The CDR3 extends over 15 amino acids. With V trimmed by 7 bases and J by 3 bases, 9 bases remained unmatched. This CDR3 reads CASARQGIPNEKLFF. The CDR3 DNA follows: TGTGCCAGCGCCCGACAGGGTATTCCTAATGAAAAACTGTTTTTT.

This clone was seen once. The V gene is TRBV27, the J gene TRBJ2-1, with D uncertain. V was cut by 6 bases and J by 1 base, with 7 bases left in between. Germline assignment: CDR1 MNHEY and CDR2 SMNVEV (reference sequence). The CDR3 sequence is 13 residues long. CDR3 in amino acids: CASSAGSYNEQFF. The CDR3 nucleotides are TGTGCCAGCAGCGCAGGTTCCTACAATGAGCAGTTCTTC.

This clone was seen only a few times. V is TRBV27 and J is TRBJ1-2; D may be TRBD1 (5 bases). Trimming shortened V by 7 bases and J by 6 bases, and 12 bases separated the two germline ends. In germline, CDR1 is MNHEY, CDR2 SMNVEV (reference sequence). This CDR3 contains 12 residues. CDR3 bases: TGTGCCAGCACTGACAGTGACGATGGCTACACCTTC. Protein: CASTDSDDGYTF.

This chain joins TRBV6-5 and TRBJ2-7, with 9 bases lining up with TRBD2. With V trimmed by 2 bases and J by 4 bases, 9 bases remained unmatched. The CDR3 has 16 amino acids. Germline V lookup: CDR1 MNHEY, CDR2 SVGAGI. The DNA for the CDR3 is TGTGCCAGCAGTTACGGGGCGGGAGGGCCCAATTACGAGCAGTACTTC. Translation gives CASSYGAGGPNYEQYF.

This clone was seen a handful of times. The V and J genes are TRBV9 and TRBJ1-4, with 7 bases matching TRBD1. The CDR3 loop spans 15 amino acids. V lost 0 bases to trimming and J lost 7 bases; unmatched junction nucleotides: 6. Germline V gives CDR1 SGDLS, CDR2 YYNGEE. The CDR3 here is CASSVGDRVFEKLFF. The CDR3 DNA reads TGTGCCAGCAGCGTAGGAGACAGGGTTTTTGAAAAACTGTTTTTT. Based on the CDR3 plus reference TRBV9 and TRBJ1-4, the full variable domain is DSGVTQTPKHLITATGQRVTLRCSPRSGDLSVYWYQQSLDQGLQFLIQYYNGEERAKGNILERFSAQQFPDLHSELNLSSLELGDSALYFCASSVGDRVFEKLFFGSGTQLSVL.

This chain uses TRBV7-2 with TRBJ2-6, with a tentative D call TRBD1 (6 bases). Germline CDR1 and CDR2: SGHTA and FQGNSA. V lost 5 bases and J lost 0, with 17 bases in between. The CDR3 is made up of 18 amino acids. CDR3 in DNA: TGTGCCAGCAGCCGAGAATGGGGACACTTCTCTGGGGCCAACGTCCTGACTTTC. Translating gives CASSREWGHFSGANVLTF.

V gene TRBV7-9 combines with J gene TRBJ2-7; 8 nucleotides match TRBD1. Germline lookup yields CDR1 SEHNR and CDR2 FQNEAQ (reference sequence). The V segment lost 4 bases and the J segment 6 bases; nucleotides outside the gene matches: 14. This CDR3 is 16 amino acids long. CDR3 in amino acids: CASSWPPGTGRGEQYF. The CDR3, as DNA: TGTGCCAGCAGCTGGCCCCCCGGGACAGGTAGGGGCGAGCAGTACTTC.

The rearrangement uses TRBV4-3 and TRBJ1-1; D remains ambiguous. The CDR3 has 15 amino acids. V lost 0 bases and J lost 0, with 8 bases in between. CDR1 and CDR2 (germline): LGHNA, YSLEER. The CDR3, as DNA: TGCGCCAGCAGCCAAGATAGGCGGGTGAACACTGAAGCTTTCTTT. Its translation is CASSQDRRVNTEAFF.

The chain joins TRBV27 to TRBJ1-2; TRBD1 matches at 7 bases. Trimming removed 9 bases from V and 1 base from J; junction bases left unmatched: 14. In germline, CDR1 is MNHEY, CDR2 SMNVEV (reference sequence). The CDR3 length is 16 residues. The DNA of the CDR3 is TGTGCCAGAAGAGGACTCCGGGACAGCTATAACTATGGCTACACCTTC. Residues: CARRGLRDSYNYGYTF.

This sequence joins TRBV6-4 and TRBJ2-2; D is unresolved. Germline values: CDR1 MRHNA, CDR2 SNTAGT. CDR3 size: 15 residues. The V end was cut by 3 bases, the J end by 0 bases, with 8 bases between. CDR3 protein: CASSEQSTNTGELFF. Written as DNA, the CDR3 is TGTGCCAGCAGTGAACAGAGCACGAACACCGGGGAGCTGTTTTTT.

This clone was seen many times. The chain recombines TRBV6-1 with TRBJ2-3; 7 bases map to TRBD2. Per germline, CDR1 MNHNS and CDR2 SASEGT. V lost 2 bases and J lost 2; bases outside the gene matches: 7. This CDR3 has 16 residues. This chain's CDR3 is CASSERGGANTDTQYF. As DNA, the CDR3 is TGTGCCAGCAGTGAAAGGGGAGGGGCTAACACAGATACGCAGTATTTT.

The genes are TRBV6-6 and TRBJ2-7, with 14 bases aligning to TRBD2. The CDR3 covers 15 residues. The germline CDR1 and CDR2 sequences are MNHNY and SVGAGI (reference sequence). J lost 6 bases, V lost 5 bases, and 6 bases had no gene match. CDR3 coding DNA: TGTGCCAGCAGTCGACTAGCGGGAGGGGGGCGCGAGCAGTACTTC. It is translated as CASSRLAGGGREQYF.

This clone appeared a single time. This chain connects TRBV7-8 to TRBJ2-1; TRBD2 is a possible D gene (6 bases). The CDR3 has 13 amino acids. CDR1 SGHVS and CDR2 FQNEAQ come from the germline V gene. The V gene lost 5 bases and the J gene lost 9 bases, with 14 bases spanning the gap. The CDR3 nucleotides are TGTGCCAGCAGCCCTGGGGACTCCGGTGAGCAGTTCTTC. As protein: CASSPGDSGEQFF.

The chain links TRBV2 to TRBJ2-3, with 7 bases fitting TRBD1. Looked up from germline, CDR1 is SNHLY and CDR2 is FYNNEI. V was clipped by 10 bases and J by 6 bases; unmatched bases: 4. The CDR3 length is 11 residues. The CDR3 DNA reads TGTGCCACAGGGGGTGGGGATACGCAGTATTTT. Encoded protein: CATGGGDTQYF.